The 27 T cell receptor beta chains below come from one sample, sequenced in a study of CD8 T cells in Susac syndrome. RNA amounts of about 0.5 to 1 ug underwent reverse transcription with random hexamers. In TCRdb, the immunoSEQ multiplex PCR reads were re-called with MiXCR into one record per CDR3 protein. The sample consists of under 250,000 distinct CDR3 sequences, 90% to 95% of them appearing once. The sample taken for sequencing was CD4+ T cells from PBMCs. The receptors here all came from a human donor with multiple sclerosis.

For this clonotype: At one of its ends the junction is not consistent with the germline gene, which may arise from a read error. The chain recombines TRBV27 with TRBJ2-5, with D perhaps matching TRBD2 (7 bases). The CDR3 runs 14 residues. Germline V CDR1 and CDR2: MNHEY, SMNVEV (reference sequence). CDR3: CASSFGGRQGTQYF. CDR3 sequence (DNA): TGTGCCAGCAGTTTCGGGGGGCGTCAAGGGACCCAGTACTTC.

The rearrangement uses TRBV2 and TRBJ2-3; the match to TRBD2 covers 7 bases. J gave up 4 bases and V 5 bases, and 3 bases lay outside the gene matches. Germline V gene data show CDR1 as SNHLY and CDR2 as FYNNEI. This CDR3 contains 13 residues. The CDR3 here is CASSSGRADTQYF. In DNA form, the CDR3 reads TGTGCCAGCAGTTCAGGGAGGGCAGATACGCAGTATTTT.

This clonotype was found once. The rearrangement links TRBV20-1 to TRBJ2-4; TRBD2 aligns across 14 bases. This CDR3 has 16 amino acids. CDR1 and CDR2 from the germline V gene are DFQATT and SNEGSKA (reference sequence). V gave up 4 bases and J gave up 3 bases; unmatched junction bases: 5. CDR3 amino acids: CSATKTSGGVKNIQYF. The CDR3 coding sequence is TGCAGTGCTACCAAGACTAGCGGGGGGGTCAAAAACATTCAGTACTTC.

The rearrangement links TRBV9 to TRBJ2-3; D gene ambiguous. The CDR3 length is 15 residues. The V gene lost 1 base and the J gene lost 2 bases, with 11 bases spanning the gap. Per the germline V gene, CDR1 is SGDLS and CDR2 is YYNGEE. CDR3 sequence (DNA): TGTGCCAGCAGCGTAACGGGCATAACCACAGATACGCAGTATTTT. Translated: CASSVTGITTDTQYF.

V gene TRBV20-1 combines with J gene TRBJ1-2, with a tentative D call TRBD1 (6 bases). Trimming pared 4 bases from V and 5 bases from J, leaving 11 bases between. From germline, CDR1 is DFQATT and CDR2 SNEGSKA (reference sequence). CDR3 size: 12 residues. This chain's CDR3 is CSATGTTYGYTF. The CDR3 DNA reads TGCAGTGCTACTGGGACAACGTATGGCTACACCTTC.

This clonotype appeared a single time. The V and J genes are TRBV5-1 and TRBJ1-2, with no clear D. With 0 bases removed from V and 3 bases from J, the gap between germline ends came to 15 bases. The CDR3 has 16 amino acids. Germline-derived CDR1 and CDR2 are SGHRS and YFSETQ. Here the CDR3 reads CASSLGPQRVDYGYTF. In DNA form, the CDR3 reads TGCGCCAGCAGCTTGGGACCTCAGAGGGTGGACTATGGCTACACCTTC.

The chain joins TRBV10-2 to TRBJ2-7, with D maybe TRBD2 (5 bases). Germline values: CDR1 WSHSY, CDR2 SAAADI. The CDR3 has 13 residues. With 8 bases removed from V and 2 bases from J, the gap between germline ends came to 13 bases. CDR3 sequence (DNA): TGCGCCAGCCGTTCAGCGGAGACCTACGAGCAGTACGTC. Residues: CASRSAETYEQYV.

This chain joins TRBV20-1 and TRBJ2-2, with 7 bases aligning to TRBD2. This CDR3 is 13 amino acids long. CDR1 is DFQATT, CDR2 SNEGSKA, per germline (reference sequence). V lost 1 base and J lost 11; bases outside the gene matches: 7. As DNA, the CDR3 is TGCAGTGCTAGAGGGGACTACCGTGAAGAGCTGTTTTTT. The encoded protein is CSARGDYREELFF.

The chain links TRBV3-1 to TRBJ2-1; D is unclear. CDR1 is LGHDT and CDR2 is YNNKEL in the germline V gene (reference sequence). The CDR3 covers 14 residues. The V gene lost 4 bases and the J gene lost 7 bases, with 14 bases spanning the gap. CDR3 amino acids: CASSPNPWINEQFF. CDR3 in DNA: TGTGCCAGCAGCCCTAACCCGTGGATAAATGAGCAGTTCTTC.

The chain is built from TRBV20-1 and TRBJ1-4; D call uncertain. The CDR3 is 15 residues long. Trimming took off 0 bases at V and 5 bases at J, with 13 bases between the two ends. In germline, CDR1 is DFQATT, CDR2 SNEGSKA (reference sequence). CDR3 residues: CSARDLSRMNEKLFF. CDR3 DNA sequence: TGCAGTGCTAGAGATCTATCACGGATGAATGAAAAACTGTTTTTT.

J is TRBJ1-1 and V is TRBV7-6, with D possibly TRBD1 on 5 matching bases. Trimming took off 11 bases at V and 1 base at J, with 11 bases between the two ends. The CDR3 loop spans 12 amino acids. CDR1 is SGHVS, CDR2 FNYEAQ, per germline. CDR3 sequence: CASGPSNTEAFF. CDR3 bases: TGTGCCTCGGGACCCTCGAACACTGAAGCTTTCTTT.

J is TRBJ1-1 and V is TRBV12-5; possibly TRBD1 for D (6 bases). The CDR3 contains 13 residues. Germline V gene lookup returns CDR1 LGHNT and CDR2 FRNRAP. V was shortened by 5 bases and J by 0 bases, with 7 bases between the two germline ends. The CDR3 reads CASGQGLNTEAFF. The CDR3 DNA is TGTGCTAGTGGTCAGGGGTTGAACACTGAAGCTTTCTTT. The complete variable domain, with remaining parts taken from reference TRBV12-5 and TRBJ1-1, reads DARVTQTPRHKVTEMGQEVTMRCQPILGHNTVFWYRQTMMQGLELLAYFRNRAPLDDSGMPKDRFSAEMPDATLATLKIQPSEPRDSAVYFCASGQGLNTEAFFGQGTRLTVV.

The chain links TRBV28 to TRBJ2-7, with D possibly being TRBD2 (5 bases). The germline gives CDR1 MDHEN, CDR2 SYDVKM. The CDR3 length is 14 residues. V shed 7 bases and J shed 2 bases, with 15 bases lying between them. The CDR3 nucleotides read TGTGCCAGCAACTCCGCGAGGGAGCCCTACGAGCAGTACTTC. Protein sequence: CASNSAREPYEQYF.

The CDR3 loop reads CASSQSQGAQPQHF. The CDR3 DNA reads as TGTGCCAGCAGCCAATCTCAGGGGGCTCAGCCCCAGCATTTT. V usage is TRBV3-1 and J usage is TRBJ1-5; 8 bases are a match to TRBD1. Germline-derived CDR1 and CDR2 are LGHDT and YNNKEL (reference sequence). V shed 2 bases and J 6 bases; nucleotides not matched to a gene: 3. The CDR3 length is 14 residues.

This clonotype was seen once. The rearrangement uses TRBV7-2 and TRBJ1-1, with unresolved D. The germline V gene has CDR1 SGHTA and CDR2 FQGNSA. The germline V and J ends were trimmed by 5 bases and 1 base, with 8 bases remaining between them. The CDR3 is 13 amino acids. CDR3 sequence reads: CASSREANTEAFF. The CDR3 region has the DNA TGTGCCAGCAGCCGCGAGGCGAACACTGAAGCTTTCTTT.

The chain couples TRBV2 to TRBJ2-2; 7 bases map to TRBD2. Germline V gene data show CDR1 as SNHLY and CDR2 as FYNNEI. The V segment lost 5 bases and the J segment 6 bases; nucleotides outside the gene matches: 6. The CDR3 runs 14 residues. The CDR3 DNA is TGTGCCAGCAGTCGGCGGGAGAGAGCCGGGGAGCTGTTTTTT. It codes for CASSRRERAGELFF.

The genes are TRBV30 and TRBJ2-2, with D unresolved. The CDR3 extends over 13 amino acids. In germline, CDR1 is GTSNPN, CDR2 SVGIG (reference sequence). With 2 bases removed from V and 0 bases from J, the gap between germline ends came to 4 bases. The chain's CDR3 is CAWSSTNTGELFF. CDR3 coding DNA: TGTGCCTGGAGTTCCACGAACACCGGGGAGCTGTTTTTT.

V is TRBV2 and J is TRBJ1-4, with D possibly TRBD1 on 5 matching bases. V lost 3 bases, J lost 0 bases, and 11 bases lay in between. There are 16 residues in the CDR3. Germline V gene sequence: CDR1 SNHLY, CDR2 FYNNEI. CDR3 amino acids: CASSEDLGATNEKLFF. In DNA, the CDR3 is TGTGCCAGCAGTGAGGATCTGGGGGCAACTAATGAAAAACTGTTTTTT.

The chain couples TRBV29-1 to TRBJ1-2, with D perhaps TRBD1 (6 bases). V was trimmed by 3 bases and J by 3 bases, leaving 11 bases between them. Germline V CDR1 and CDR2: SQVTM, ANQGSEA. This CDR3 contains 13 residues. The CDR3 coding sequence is TGCAGCGTTGACCCGGCAGGGGACTATGGCTACACCTTC. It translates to CSVDPAGDYGYTF. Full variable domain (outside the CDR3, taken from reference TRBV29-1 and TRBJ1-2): SAVISQKPSRDICQRGTSLTIQCQVDSQVTMMFWYRQQPGQSLTLIATANQGSEATYESGFVIDKFPISRPNLTFSTLTVSNMSPEDSSIYLCSVDPAGDYGYTFGSGTRLTVV.

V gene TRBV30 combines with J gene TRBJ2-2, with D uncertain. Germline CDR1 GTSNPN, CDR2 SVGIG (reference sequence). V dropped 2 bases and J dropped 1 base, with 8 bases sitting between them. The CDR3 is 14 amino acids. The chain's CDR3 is CAWSYGGNTGELFF. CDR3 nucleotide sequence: TGTGCCTGGAGTTACGGCGGGAACACCGGGGAGCTGTTTTTT.

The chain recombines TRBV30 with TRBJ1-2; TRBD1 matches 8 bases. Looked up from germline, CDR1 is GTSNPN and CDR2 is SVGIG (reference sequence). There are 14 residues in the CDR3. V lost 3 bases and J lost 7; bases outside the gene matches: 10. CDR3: CAWRGARGQGGYTF. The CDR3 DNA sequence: TGTGCCTGGAGGGGGGCCAGAGGACAGGGTGGCTACACCTTC.

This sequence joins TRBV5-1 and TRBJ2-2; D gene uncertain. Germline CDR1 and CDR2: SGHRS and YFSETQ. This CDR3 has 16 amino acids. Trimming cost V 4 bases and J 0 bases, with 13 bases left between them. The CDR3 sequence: CASSREVIANTGELFF. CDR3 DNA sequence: TGCGCCAGCAGCCGTGAAGTAATCGCGAACACCGGGGAGCTGTTTTTT.

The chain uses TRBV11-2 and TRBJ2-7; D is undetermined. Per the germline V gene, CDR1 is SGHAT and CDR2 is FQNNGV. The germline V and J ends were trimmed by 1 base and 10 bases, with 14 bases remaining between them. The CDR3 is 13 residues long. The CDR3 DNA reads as TGTGCCAGCAGCTTAGGCACCAACCTGTTACAGTACTTC. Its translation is CASSLGTNLLQYF.

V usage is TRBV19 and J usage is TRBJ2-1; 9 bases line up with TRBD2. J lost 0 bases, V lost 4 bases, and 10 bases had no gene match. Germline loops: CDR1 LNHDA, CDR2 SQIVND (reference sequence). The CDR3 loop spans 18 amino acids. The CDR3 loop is CASSTPLAGVSSYNEQFF. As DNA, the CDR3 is TGTGCCAGTAGTACGCCCTTAGCGGGAGTGAGCTCCTACAATGAGCAGTTCTTC.

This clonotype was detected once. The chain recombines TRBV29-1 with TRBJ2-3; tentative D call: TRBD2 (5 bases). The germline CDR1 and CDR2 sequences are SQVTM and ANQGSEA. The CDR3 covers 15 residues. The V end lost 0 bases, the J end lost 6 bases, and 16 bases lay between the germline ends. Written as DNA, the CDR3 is TGCAGCGTTGAAGATACTACTAGAGATCCCGATACGCAGTATTTT. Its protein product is CSVEDTTRDPDTQYF.

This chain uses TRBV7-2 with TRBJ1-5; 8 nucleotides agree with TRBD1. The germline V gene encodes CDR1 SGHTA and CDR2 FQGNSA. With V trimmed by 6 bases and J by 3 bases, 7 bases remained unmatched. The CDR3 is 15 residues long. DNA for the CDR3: TGTGCCAGCAGTCGGGGGACAGGCGACAATCAGCCCCAGCATTTT. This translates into CASSRGTGDNQPQHF. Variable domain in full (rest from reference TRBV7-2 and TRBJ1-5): GAGVSQSPSNKVTEKGKDVELRCDPISGHTALYWYRQSLGQGLEFLIYFQGNSAPDKSGLPSDRFSAERTGGSVSTLTIQRTQQEDSAVYLCASSRGTGDNQPQHFGDGTRLSIL.

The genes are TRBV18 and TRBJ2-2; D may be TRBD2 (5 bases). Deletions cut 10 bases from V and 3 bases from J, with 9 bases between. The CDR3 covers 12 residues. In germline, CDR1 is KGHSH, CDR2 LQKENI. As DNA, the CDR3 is TGTGCCACCCTGAGGGACACCGGGGAGCTGTTTTTT. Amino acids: CATLRDTGELFF.